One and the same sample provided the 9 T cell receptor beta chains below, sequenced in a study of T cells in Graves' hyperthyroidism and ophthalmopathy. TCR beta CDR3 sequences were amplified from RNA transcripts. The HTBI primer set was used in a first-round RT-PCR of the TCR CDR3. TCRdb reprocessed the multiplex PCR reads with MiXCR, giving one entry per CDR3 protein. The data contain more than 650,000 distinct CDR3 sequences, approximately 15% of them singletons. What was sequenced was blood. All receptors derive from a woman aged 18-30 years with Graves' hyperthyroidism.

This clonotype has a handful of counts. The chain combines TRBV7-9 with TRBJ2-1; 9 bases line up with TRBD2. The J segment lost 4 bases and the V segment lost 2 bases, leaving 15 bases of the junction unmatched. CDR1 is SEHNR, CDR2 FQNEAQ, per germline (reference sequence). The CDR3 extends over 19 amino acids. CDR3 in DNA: TGTGCCAGCAGCTTATATACCCTAGCGGGACCGAAACAATACAATGAGCAGTTCTTC. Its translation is CASSLYTLAGPKQYNEQFF.

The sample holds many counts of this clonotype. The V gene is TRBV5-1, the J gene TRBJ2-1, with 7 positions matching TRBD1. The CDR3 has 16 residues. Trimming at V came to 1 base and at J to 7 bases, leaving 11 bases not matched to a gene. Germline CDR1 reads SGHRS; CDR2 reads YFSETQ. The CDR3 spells CASSLRSGTVGNEQFF. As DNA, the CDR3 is TGCGCCAGCAGCTTGAGGTCGGGGACAGTGGGGAATGAGCAGTTCTTC. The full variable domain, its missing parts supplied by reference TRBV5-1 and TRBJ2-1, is KAGVTQTPRYLIKTRGQQVTLSCSPISGHRSVSWYQQTPGQGLQFLFEYFSETQRNKGNFPGRFSGRQFSNSRSEMNVSTLELGDSALYLCASSLRSGTVGNEQFFGPGTRLTVL.

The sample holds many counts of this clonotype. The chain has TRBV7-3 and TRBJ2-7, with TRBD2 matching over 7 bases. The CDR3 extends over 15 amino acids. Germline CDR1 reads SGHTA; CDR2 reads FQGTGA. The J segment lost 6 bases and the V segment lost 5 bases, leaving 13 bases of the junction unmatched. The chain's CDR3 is CASSPGQGGRGEQYF. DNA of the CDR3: TGTGCCAGCAGCCCCGGTCAGGGCGGGAGAGGCGAGCAGTACTTC.

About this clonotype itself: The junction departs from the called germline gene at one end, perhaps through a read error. CDR3 coding DNA: TGTGCCAACAGTCTACCTCCGGGACGGCTTCACGAGCAGTACTTC. Its protein is CANSLPPGRLHEQYF. The rearrangement joins TRBV6-5 to TRBJ2-7; D assignment may be TRBD1 or TRBD2 (5 bases each). Per the germline V gene, CDR1 is MNHEY and CDR2 is SVGAGI. The CDR3 is 15 residues long.

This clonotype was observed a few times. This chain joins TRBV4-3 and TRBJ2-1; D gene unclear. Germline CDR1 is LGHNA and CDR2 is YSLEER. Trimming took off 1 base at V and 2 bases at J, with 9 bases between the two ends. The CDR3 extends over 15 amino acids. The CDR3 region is CASSQVGSPYNEQFF. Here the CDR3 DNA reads TGCGCCAGCAGCCAAGTCGGTAGCCCCTACAATGAGCAGTTCTTC.

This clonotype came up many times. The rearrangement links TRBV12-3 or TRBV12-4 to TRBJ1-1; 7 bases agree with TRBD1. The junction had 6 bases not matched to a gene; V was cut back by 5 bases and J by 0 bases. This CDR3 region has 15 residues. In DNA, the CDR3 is TGTGCCAGCAGTGGATCGGACAGGTTGAACACTGAAGCTTTCTTT. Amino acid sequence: CASSGSDRLNTEAFF.

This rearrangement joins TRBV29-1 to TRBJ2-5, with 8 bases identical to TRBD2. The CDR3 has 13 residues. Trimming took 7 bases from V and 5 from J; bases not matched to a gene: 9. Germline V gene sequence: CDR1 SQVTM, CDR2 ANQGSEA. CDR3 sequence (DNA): TGCAGCGCCCAAGCGGGAGTGCGTGAGACCCAGTACTTC. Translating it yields CSAQAGVRETQYF.

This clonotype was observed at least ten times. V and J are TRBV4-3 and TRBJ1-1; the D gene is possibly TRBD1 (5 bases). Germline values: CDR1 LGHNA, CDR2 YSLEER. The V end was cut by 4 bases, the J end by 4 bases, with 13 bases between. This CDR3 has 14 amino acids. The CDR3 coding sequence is TGCGCCAGCAGCCCATTCCCGGGGGGCACTGAAGCTTTCTTT. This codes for CASSPFPGGTEAFF.

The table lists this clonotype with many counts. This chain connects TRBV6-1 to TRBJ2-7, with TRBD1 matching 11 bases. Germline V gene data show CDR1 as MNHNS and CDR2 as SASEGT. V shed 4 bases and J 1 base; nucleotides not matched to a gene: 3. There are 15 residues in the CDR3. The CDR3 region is CASSGTGGASYEQYF. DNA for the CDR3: TGTGCCAGCAGTGGGACAGGGGGCGCATCCTACGAGCAGTACTTC.